The next 11 T cell receptor beta chains were all read from a single sample in a study of Ad26.COV2.S vaccination and SARS-CoV-2 variants. Clones were sequenced by immunoSEQ multiplex PCR, and TCRdb holds only the in-frame ones, with some missing. In the table there are fewer than 900,000 clones, 70% to 90% of which are singletons. Sample treatment: around 19 received Ad26.COV2.S at low or high dose, single or two shots; roughly 5 received placebo; per-sample allocation not given. Samples were taken on day 63 after the first vaccine or placebo injection. The material sequenced was peripheral blood, taken in a trial of Ad26.COV2.S vaccine versus placebo. The receptors were gathered from a person between 18 and 60 years old who received the Ad26.COV2.S COVID-19 vaccine or a placebo.

J is TRBJ2-1 and V is TRBV3-1 (or the pseudogene TRBV3-2); 13 bases are a match to TRBD2. The CDR3 has 17 amino acids. Trimming took 5 bases from V and 2 from J; bases not matched to a gene: 6. Germline CDR1 is LGHDT and CDR2 is YNNKEL (reference sequence). For the CDR3, the DNA is TGTGCCAGCAGCTCTGGACTAGCGGGGGCAGCCTACAATGAGCAGTTCTTC. Residues: CASSSGLAGAAYNEQFF.

The gene calls are TRBV6-5 and TRBJ2-7; D is perhaps TRBD1 (6 bases). The V gene's germline CDR1 is MNHEY and CDR2 SVGAGI. Trimming took 5 bases from V and 3 from J, leaving 17 bases between them. This CDR3 region has 15 residues. The CDR3: CASSQQVQGNYEQYF. The CDR3 DNA reads as TGTGCCAGCAGTCAACAAGTCCAGGGGAACTACGAGCAGTACTTC.

The CDR3 loop reads CATIENPGTGGHEQYF. CDR3 sequence (DNA): TGTGCCACTATCGAAAACCCCGGGACAGGGGGCCACGAGCAGTACTTC. The genes are TRBV19 and TRBJ2-7; 12 positions agree with TRBD1. The V gene's germline CDR1 is LNHDA and CDR2 SQIVND (reference sequence). Trimming took 10 bases from V and 5 from J; bases not matched to a gene: 15. CDR3 length equals 16 residues. The whole variable domain, filled in from reference TRBV19 and TRBJ2-7, reads DGGITQSPKYLFRKEGQNVTLSCEQNLNHDAMYWYRQDPGQGLRLIYYSQIVNDFQKGDIAEGYSVSREKKESFPLTVTSAQKNPTAFYLCATIENPGTGGHEQYFGPGTRLTVT.

V gene TRBV7-6 combines with J gene TRBJ2-1; 10 nucleotides agree with TRBD1. J gave up 6 bases and V 0 bases, and 8 bases lay outside the gene matches. CDR1 and CDR2 from the germline V gene are SGHVS and FNYEAQ. The CDR3 consists of 17 residues. CDR3 residues: CASSLAPGQGGGNEQFF. CDR3 in DNA: TGTGCCAGCAGCTTAGCCCCTGGACAGGGGGGGGGCAATGAGCAGTTCTTC.

This clone was found once. The genes are TRBV13 and TRBJ1-1; no reliable D call. The CDR3 loop spans 12 amino acids. Germline assignment: CDR1 PRHDT and CDR2 FYEKMQ (reference sequence). Trimming left V 7 bases short and J 1 base short, with 7 bases between. CDR3 DNA sequence: TGTGCCAGCATCGCCCCGAACACTGAAGCTTTCTTT. This sequence encodes CASIAPNTEAFF.

J is TRBJ2-1 and V is TRBV6-2 or TRBV6-3, with no clear D. The germline V gene encodes CDR1 MNHEY and CDR2 SVGEGT. Trimming stripped 4 bases from V and 1 base from J, with 17 bases between. The CDR3 loop spans 17 amino acids. The CDR3 protein is CASSLLTGFLSYNEQFF. The CDR3 DNA is TGTGCCAGCAGTTTACTAACGGGCTTCCTTTCCTACAATGAGCAGTTCTTC.

This chain uses TRBV12-3 or TRBV12-4 with TRBJ2-1; the match to TRBD1 covers 8 bases. J gave up 9 bases and V 8 bases, and 9 bases lay outside the gene matches. This CDR3 has 13 amino acids. This chain's CDR3 is CASRGQGASEQFF. DNA for the CDR3: TGTGCCAGCCGGGGGCAGGGGGCAAGTGAGCAGTTCTTC.

V and J are TRBV12-3 or TRBV12-4 and TRBJ2-2; D gene ambiguous. This CDR3 has 13 residues. V was trimmed by 7 bases and J by 8 bases, leaving 14 bases between them. CDR3 in DNA: TGTGCCAGCAAGGATTCCCTCACAGGGGAGCTGTTTTTT. It specifies CASKDSLTGELFF.

V is TRBV18 and J is TRBJ1-2; 7 nucleotides line up with TRBD1. CDR1 and CDR2 from the germline V gene are KGHSH and LQKENI. The CDR3 runs 15 residues. V lost 1 base and J lost 2; bases outside the gene matches: 4. CDR3 loop: CASSPRDRENYGYTF. The DNA for the CDR3 is TGTGCCAGCTCACCACGTGACAGGGAGAACTATGGCTACACCTTC.

The chain carries TRBV23-1 and TRBJ1-3, with 8 bases fitting TRBD1. TRBV23-1 is an open reading frame, and its role is uncertain. The junction had 10 bases not matched to a gene; V was cut back by 3 bases and J by 3 bases. This CDR3 contains 17 residues. Here the CDR3 reads CASSQAAGGRGGNTIYF. CDR3 in DNA: TGCGCCAGCAGTCAGGCCGCAGGGGGCAGGGGTGGAAACACCATATATTTT.

The V call is TRBV18, the J call TRBJ2-3, with 8 bases identical to TRBD1. The junction had 3 bases not matched to a gene; V was cut back by 1 base and J by 3 bases. CDR1 and CDR2 (germline): KGHSH, LQKENI. The CDR3 loop spans 15 amino acids. CDR3 nucleotide sequence: TGTGCCAGCTCACCACTCCAGGGGGCTACAGATACGCAGTATTTT. It codes for CASSPLQGATDTQYF.